These 24 T cell receptor beta chains were all obtained from the same sample, sequenced in a study of identical twins. Each CDR3 protein gets one entry after TCRdb re-called the 5' RACE reads with MiXCR. The top ten hold approximately 4.3% of the sample, which has 600,000 to 700,000 distinct CDR3 sequences, over 20% seen once. This same sample was also part of a study on T cells expressing NK-cell markers.

Sequencing was carried out using PBMCs. These receptor sequences come from a young woman in good health.

The V and J genes are TRBV10-3 and TRBJ2-1; 8 bases match TRBD2. CDR3 length equals 14 residues. Looked up from germline, CDR1 is ENHRY and CDR2 is SYGVKD. J gave up 6 bases and V 6 bases, and 7 bases lay outside the gene matches. CDR3 DNA: TGTGCCATCAGCTCGGGGGGGCGGCTCAATGAGCAGTTCTTC. This codes for CAISSGGRLNEQFF.

This clonotype was observed a handful of times. This chain uses TRBV5-1 with TRBJ2-7; a weak D match, TRBD2 (6 bases). This CDR3 has 14 amino acids. The V gene lost 4 bases and the J gene lost 2 bases, with 13 bases spanning the gap. The germline CDR1 and CDR2 sequences are SGHRS and YFSETQ. CDR3 coding DNA: TGCGCCAGCAGCCCTGGACTAACTCCCTACGAGCAGTACTTC. It is translated as CASSPGLTPYEQYF.

Here the CDR3 reads CASSLGGTSGSLQFF. CDR3 bases: TGTGCCAGCAGTTTAGGCGGGACTAGCGGTTCCCTCCAGTTCTTC. The J gene is TRBJ2-1, the V gene TRBV12-3 or TRBV12-4; 11 nucleotides line up with TRBD2. This CDR3 is 15 amino acids long. J gave up 13 bases and V 1 base, and 9 bases lay outside the gene matches.

The rearrangement links TRBV10-2 to TRBJ2-7; 7 positions agree with TRBD2. Germline V CDR1 and CDR2: WSHSY, SAAADI. With V trimmed by 8 bases and J by 4 bases, 11 bases remained unmatched. The CDR3 spans 14 residues. CDR3 sequence (DNA): TGCGCCAGCCAACGGGGGGAGGGCCCTTACGAGCAGTACTTC. It translates to CASQRGEGPYEQYF.

This chain connects TRBV29-1 to TRBJ2-7, with 8 positions matching TRBD2. The CDR3 is 13 residues long. V shed 6 bases, J shed 2 bases, and the junction held 6 bases outside the gene matches. Germline V lookup: CDR1 SQVTM, CDR2 ANQGSEA. CDR3 loop: CSVGSGAAYEQYF. The CDR3 DNA reads as TGCAGCGTAGGTAGCGGGGCGGCCTACGAGCAGTACTTC.

The V call is TRBV27, the J call TRBJ2-1, with 10 bases fitting TRBD2. The V and J ends lost 7 bases and 3 bases, in that order; junction bases with no gene match: 6. The CDR3 sequence is 15 residues long. The germline gives CDR1 MNHEY, CDR2 SMNVEV (reference sequence). The CDR3 protein is CASTSSGRDYNEQFF. CDR3 coding DNA: TGTGCCAGCACCTCCAGCGGGAGGGACTACAATGAGCAGTTCTTC.

The chain is built from TRBV5-1 and TRBJ2-1; TRBD2 matches 10 bases. CDR1 is SGHRS and CDR2 is YFSETQ in the germline V gene. The CDR3 has 16 amino acids. J gave up 7 bases and V 2 bases, and 9 bases lay outside the gene matches. The CDR3, as DNA: TGCGCCAGCAGCTTCCTCGCTAGCGGGAGTTCTAATGAGCAGTTCTTC. Residues: CASSFLASGSSNEQFF. The entire variable domain, with the rest obtained from reference TRBV5-1 and TRBJ2-1, is as follows: KAGVTQTPRYLIKTRGQQVTLSCSPISGHRSVSWYQQTPGQGLQFLFEYFSETQRNKGNFPGRFSGRQFSNSRSEMNVSTLELGDSALYLCASSFLASGSSNEQFFGPGTRLTVL.

V is TRBV20-1 and J is TRBJ2-5; no reliable D call. The CDR3 is 11 amino acids. Deletions cut 6 bases from V and 3 bases from J, with 8 bases between. The germline V gene has CDR1 DFQATT and CDR2 SNEGSKA (reference sequence). The CDR3 DNA follows: TGCAGTGCCAATCACAAAGAGACCCAGTACTTC. Translating gives CSANHKETQYF.

This clonotype was counted between two and nine times. The chain is built from TRBV20-1 and TRBJ2-3, with 11 bases fitting TRBD2. Trimming cost V 6 bases and J 3 bases; bases outside gene matches: 5. The CDR3 consists of 14 residues. Germline values: CDR1 DFQATT, CDR2 SNEGSKA (reference sequence). CDR3 sequence reads: CSALGLAVTDTQYF. As DNA, the CDR3 is TGCAGTGCCCTGGGACTAGCGGTAACAGATACGCAGTATTTT.

This clonotype has more than one count but fewer than ten. The rearrangement joins TRBV15 to TRBJ2-1; no definite D call. The CDR3 contains 12 residues. Per germline, CDR1 LNHNV and CDR2 YYDKDF (reference sequence). Trimming left V 5 bases short and J 6 bases short, with 8 bases between. CDR3 nucleotide sequence: TGTGCCACCAGCGGCATCTCCAATGAGCAGTTCTTC. Translated: CATSGISNEQFF.

The V and J genes are TRBV15 and TRBJ2-1, with D maybe TRBD2 (6 bases). V was trimmed by 8 bases and J by 5 bases, leaving 16 bases between them. Germline assignment: CDR1 LNHNV and CDR2 YYDKDF (reference sequence). This CDR3 comprises 14 residues. CDR3 in DNA: TGTGCCACCGGCGGGGCACTAGTAGACAATGAGCAGTTCTTC. Translation gives CATGGALVDNEQFF. Using reference TRBV15 and TRBJ2-1 for the parts outside the CDR3, the full variable domain is DAMVIQNPRYQVTQFGKPVTLSCSQTLNHNVMYWYQQKSSQAPKLLFHYYDKDFNNEADTPDNFQSRRPNTSFCFLDIRSPGLGDTAMYLCATGGALVDNEQFFGPGTRLTVL.

This sequence joins TRBV10-3 and TRBJ2-3; 10 bases align to TRBD2. V lost 6 bases to trimming and J lost 3 bases; unmatched junction nucleotides: 6. There are 15 residues in the CDR3. Germline CDR1 is ENHRY and CDR2 is SYGVKD. CDR3 DNA: TGTGCCATCAGGCCAACTAGCGGGGTGACAGATACGCAGTATTTT. Protein sequence: CAIRPTSGVTDTQYF.

The sample holds a few counts of this clonotype. The V call is TRBV7-3, the J call TRBJ2-1; D may correspond to TRBD1 or TRBD2 (5 bases each). V was cut by 4 bases and J by 7 bases, with 14 bases left in between. CDR1 is SGHTA and CDR2 is FQGTGA in the germline V gene. The CDR3 contains 14 residues. The CDR3: CASSWGNQGNEQFF. The CDR3 region has the DNA TGTGCCAGCAGCTGGGGGAATCAGGGTAATGAGCAGTTCTTC.

J is TRBJ2-3 and V is TRBV20-1; no clear D gene. The CDR3 length is 12 residues. Germline assignment: CDR1 DFQATT and CDR2 SNEGSKA (reference sequence). The ends were cut back, 5 bases at V and 7 bases at J, with 13 bases in the middle. The chain's CDR3 is CSAGPWDNTQYF. The CDR3 DNA follows: TGCAGTGCTGGGCCGTGGGATAATACGCAGTATTTT.

This sequence joins TRBV5-1 and TRBJ2-7, with D maybe TRBD1 (5 bases). Germline loops: CDR1 SGHRS, CDR2 YFSETQ. The V end was cut by 3 bases, the J end by 0 bases, with 13 bases between. CDR3 length: 15 amino acids. The DNA for the CDR3 is TGCGCCAGCAGCTGGCAGGGCGAAAGCTCCTACGAGCAGTACTTC. Translation: CASSWQGESSYEQYF. The entire variable domain, with the rest obtained from reference TRBV5-1 and TRBJ2-7, is as follows: KAGVTQTPRYLIKTRGQQVTLSCSPISGHRSVSWYQQTPGQGLQFLFEYFSETQRNKGNFPGRFSGRQFSNSRSEMNVSTLELGDSALYLCASSWQGESSYEQYFGPGTRLTVT.

The chain couples TRBV5-1 to TRBJ2-1; D is possibly TRBD2 (5 bases). V lost 4 bases and J 9 bases, leaving 14 bases between the germline ends. The CDR3 loop spans 13 amino acids. Germline lookup yields CDR1 SGHRS and CDR2 YFSETQ. The CDR3 here is CASSTAAEVEQFF. For the CDR3, the DNA is TGCGCCAGCAGCACCGCGGCGGAGGTTGAGCAGTTCTTC.

In this sample, this clonotype turned up many times. The chain employs TRBV6-1 and TRBJ2-4; D possibly matches TRBD1 or TRBD2 (6 bases each). V lost 10 bases and J 0 bases, leaving 16 bases between the germline ends. This CDR3 contains 15 residues. Germline loops: CDR1 MNHNS, CDR2 SASEGT. The CDR3 nucleotides read TGTGCCACCTCCCAGGGGAGGTTAGCCAAAAACATTCAGTACTTC. Translation: CATSQGRLAKNIQYF.

V gene TRBV6-1 combines with J gene TRBJ2-1, with unresolved D. CDR3 length equals 15 residues. CDR1 is MNHNS, CDR2 SASEGT, per germline. Trimming removed 6 bases at V and 8 bases at J, with 20 bases between. CDR3 nucleotides: TGTGCCAGCAGACCCCGGTTGTCGCCCTCGGATGAGCAGTTCTTC. Its translation is CASRPRLSPSDEQFF.

This clonotype has a single count. The chain couples TRBV20-1 to TRBJ2-5; 7 bases align to TRBD1. The length of the CDR3 is 15 residues. Unmatched junction bases numbered 13, after V lost 5 bases and J lost 4 bases. Looked up from germline, CDR1 is DFQATT and CDR2 is SNEGSKA (reference sequence). The CDR3 DNA reads TGCAGTGCTCAGTCGACAGGGCATTCGGGAGAGACCCAGTACTTC. Amino acid sequence: CSAQSTGHSGETQYF.

This clonotype was picked up many times. This chain uses TRBV20-1 with TRBJ2-3; a weak D match, TRBD2 (5 bases). The V gene's germline CDR1 is DFQATT and CDR2 SNEGSKA (reference sequence). The CDR3 is made up of 12 amino acids. V lost 1 base to trimming and J lost 5 bases, with 7 bases between them. The CDR3 region is CSARVGGDTQYF. CDR3 in DNA: TGCAGTGCTAGAGTAGGAGGAGATACGCAGTATTTT.

V and J are TRBV20-1 and TRBJ1-4; a possible D gene is TRBD1 (6 bases). Germline CDR1 DFQATT, CDR2 SNEGSKA (reference sequence). The CDR3 contains 15 residues. The germline V and J ends were trimmed by 1 base and 5 bases, with 14 bases remaining between them. CDR3 protein: CSARARGQLNEKLFF. The CDR3, as DNA: TGCAGTGCTAGAGCCAGGGGCCAGCTGAATGAAAAACTGTTTTTT.

The V call is TRBV12-3 or TRBV12-4, the J call TRBJ1-2; no clear D gene. V was clipped by 5 bases and J by 4 bases, with 17 bases between them. This CDR3 spans 15 amino acids. In nucleotides, the CDR3 is TGTGCCAGCAGTCAACTTGGCGCGACTCCCTATGGCTACACCTTC. Amino acid sequence: CASSQLGATPYGYTF.

This clonotype was found a few times. The chain links TRBV10-2 to TRBJ2-5; 7 bases match TRBD1. The germline gives CDR1 WSHSY, CDR2 SAAADI. The CDR3 contains 17 residues. J was trimmed by 3 bases and V by 2 bases; bases with no gene match: 12. The CDR3 region is CASSETLPGQLKETQYF. CDR3 in DNA: TGCGCCAGCAGTGAGACCTTACCGGGACAGCTAAAAGAGACCCAGTACTTC.

The CDR3 here is CASSFADYSIYNEQFF. CDR3 in DNA: TGTGCCAGCAGTTTCGCCGACTACAGCATCTACAATGAGCAGTTCTTC. The chain links TRBV2 to TRBJ2-1; D might be TRBD2 (5 bases). The CDR3 contains 16 residues. Germline CDR1 and CDR2: SNHLY and FYNNEI. Trimming left V 5 bases short and J 3 bases short, with 17 bases between.